This record covers a single T cell receptor beta chain. The protocol was immunoSEQ multiplex PCR, while the TCRdb copy is restricted to in-frame clones and leaves out a portion. The sample contains 250,000 or so clones, around 90% of which appear only once. The sample comes from a study of blood T cell repertoires in COVID-19. Study background: Sites in the United States, Italy and Spain provided acute and convalescent COVID-19 samples. T cells, B-cell-depleted T cells, or PBMCs supplied cDNA or gDNA.

This CDR3 is 13 amino acids long. Per the germline V gene, CDR1 is SGHRS and CDR2 is YFSETQ. Trimming left V 0 bases short and J 7 bases short, with 10 bases between. Sequencing was done on a sample of PBMCs or T cells enriched from blood (not recorded which). The sequence came from a woman aged 25 to 45 with acute COVID-19. This rearrangement joins TRBV5-1 to TRBJ1-1, with a possible D match to TRBD1 (6 bases). Here the CDR3 reads CASSLAQGHEAFF. CDR3 DNA sequence: TGCGCCAGCAGCTTGGCCCAGGGACATGAAGCTTTCTTT.